This record covers a single T cell receptor (beta chain). The record originates from a study of T cells in Graves' hyperthyroidism and ophthalmopathy. RNA transcripts served as the template for amplifying TCR beta CDR3 regions. HTBI primers were used for first-round RT-PCR of the TCR CDR3. A single record per CDR3 protein comes from TCRdb applying MiXCR to the multiplex PCR reads. The sample consists of fewer than 250,000 distinct CDR3 sequences, approximately 24% of them appearing once. Exclusion criteria comprised uncontrolled infection, other autoimmune disease, pregnancy or lactation. PBMCs stemmed from 10 ml fresh peripheral blood. The sample taken for sequencing was blood. The sequence was obtained from a woman aged 40 to 50 with Graves' ophthalmopathy.

The DNA for the CDR3 is TGTGCCAGTAGTATAGTTAGCGCGGGACAGGGTTCATACGAGCAGTACTTC. Amino acids: CASSIVSAGQGSYEQYF. V usage is TRBV19 and J usage is TRBJ2-7; TRBD1 agrees at 9 bases. CDR1 LNHDA and CDR2 SQIVND come from the germline V gene (reference sequence). Losses at the gene ends were 1 base for V and 4 bases for J; bases not matched to a gene: 11. The CDR3 loop spans 17 amino acids.